This section outlines one T cell receptor (beta chain) sequence together with its context. The CDR3 runs 17 residues. The germline V gene has CDR1 SGHTA and CDR2 FQGNSA. Trimming removed 4 bases from V and 4 bases from J; junction bases left unmatched: 13. Sequencing used immunoSEQ multiplex PCR; TCRdb keeps in-frame clones, though not all of them. Counted here are over 95,000 clones, roughly 90% occurring once; the ten biggest clones make up 0.31%. These data are taken from a study of OX40 agonist ivuxolimab in advanced cancers. This specimen was CD4+ or CD8+ T cells sorted from blood, taken in a trial of the OX40 agonist ivuxolimab. This chain uses TRBV7-2 with TRBJ2-3; the match to TRBD2 covers 8 bases. The receptor was derived from an adult with an advanced solid tumor such as melanoma, head and neck, liver or kidney cancer. The CDR3 reads CASSSLGLAGMADTQYF. The DNA of the CDR3 is TGTGCCAGCAGCTCCTTAGGGTTAGCGGGAATGGCAGATACGCAGTATTTT.